Below are 18 T cell receptor beta chains sequenced from a single sample in a study of blood T cell repertoires in COVID-19. Profiling relied on immunoSEQ multiplex PCR, and the TCRdb table lists in-frame clones only, not all of them. The sample has about 150,000 clones; 70% to 90% are singletons. Sequencing input: peripheral blood. The origin of the receptors is a man in his 60s with COVID-19, enrolled during active disease.

The V call is TRBV2, the J call TRBJ1-1; D is undetermined. Germline lookup yields CDR1 SNHLY and CDR2 FYNNEI. V was trimmed by 0 bases and J by 10 bases, leaving 21 bases between them. The CDR3 has 16 amino acids. The CDR3 spells CASSEAHKDIGSRAFF. CDR3 nucleotides: TGTGCCAGCAGTGAAGCGCATAAAGACATTGGGAGCCGAGCTTTCTTT.

The table lists this clone with a few counts. The genes are TRBV3-1 (or the pseudogene TRBV3-2) and TRBJ1-1; no firm D call. The V end lost 2 bases, the J end lost 3 bases, and 10 bases lay between the germline ends. The CDR3 spans 14 residues. Germline CDR1 and CDR2: LGHDT and YNNKEL (reference sequence). This chain's CDR3 is CASSQFGSYTEAFF. CDR3 DNA: TGTGCCAGCAGCCAATTCGGGAGTTACACTGAAGCTTTCTTT.

CDR3 sequence reads: CASSVGQLNTEAFF. CDR3 sequence (DNA): TGCGCCAGCAGCGTGGGACAACTGAACACTGAAGCTTTCTTT. The rearrangement uses TRBV5-1 and TRBJ1-1; D perhaps matches TRBD1 (6 bases). The length of the CDR3 is 14 residues. CDR1 and CDR2 (germline): SGHRS, YFSETQ. V lost 4 bases and J 0 bases, leaving 10 bases between the germline ends. Together with reference TRBV5-1 and TRBJ1-1, the CDR3 gives the full variable domain: KAGVTQTPRYLIKTRGQQVTLSCSPISGHRSVSWYQQTPGQGLQFLFEYFSETQRNKGNFPGRFSGRQFSNSRSEMNVSTLELGDSALYLCASSVGQLNTEAFFGQGTRLTVV.

The CDR3 DNA follows: TGTGCCAGCAGCCGGTCCGACAGGTTACATAATTCACCCCTCCACTTT. Translating gives CASSRSDRLHNSPLHF. This chain connects TRBV27 to TRBJ1-6, with D possibly TRBD1 on 6 matching bases. This CDR3 has 16 amino acids. Germline values: CDR1 MNHEY, CDR2 SMNVEV (reference sequence). Trimming cost V 6 bases and J 5 bases, with 17 bases left between them.

The chain has TRBV12-3 or TRBV12-4 and TRBJ2-5, with TRBD2 matching 11 bases. The CDR3 is made up of 13 amino acids. The V gene end was trimmed by 7 bases and the J gene end by 5 bases; junction bases not matched to a gene: 3. The CDR3 nucleotides read TGTGCCAGCAAAAGACTAGCGGGGGAGACCCAGTACTTC. Its translation: CASKRLAGETQYF.

The chain links TRBV18 to TRBJ1-1; 9 nucleotides match TRBD1. The V gene's germline CDR1 is KGHSH and CDR2 LQKENI. The CDR3 runs 15 residues. V trimming: 9 bases; J trimming: 0 bases; junction bases outside the gene matches: 8. In DNA, the CDR3 is TGTGCCAGTCGAGGGACAGGGAACATGAACACTGAAGCTTTCTTT. Translated: CASRGTGNMNTEAFF.

The rearrangement links TRBV6-2 or TRBV6-3 to TRBJ1-1, with 8 bases aligning to TRBD1. The CDR3 sequence is 14 residues long. The J segment lost 1 base and the V segment lost 5 bases, leaving 3 bases of the junction unmatched. Germline CDR1 is MNHEY and CDR2 is SVGEGT. In DNA form, the CDR3 reads TGTGCCAGCAGTAGGACAGGGACGAACACTGAAGCTTTCTTT. This gives the protein CASSRTGTNTEAFF.

This clone was observed a handful of times. The missing conserved phenylalanine or tryptophan at the end of this CDR3 makes a read error likely. The DNA is left out, because the CDR3 cannot be placed on it with certainty; the CDR3 is given as TCRdb lists it. The V and J genes are TRBV2 and TRBJ1-4; the DNA was not used to check the table's D call, TRBD1. Counting both end residues, the CDR3 totals 13 amino acids. Germline V gives CDR1 SNHLY, CDR2 FYNNEI. CDR3 amino acids: CASSVRTDRALSC.

The rearrangement links TRBV5-5 to TRBJ2-7, with a possible D match to TRBD1 (5 bases). Looked up from germline, CDR1 is SGHKS and CDR2 is YYEKEE (reference sequence). V dropped 7 bases and J dropped 2 bases, with 16 bases sitting between them. CDR3 length: 14 residues. Here the CDR3 reads CASGTSTETYEQYF. In DNA, the CDR3 is TGTGCCAGCGGCACGTCGACAGAAACCTACGAGCAGTACTTC.

The V gene is TRBV4-3, the J gene TRBJ2-3; 13 nucleotides match TRBD2. V shed 4 bases and J 0 bases; nucleotides not matched to a gene: 7. The CDR3 is made up of 18 amino acids. Germline V gene data show CDR1 as LGHNA and CDR2 as YSLEER. CDR3 in amino acids: CASSPTSGGLISTDTQYF. As DNA, the CDR3 is TGCGCCAGCAGCCCGACTAGCGGGGGGCTCATAAGCACAGATACGCAGTATTTT.

The chain has TRBV12-3 or TRBV12-4 and TRBJ1-1; D is unclear. Between the trimmed V and J ends, which lost 4 bases and 5 bases, there was a span of 11 bases. This CDR3 spans 13 amino acids. The CDR3, as DNA: TGTGCCAGCAGTTCCACTAGGAGTACTGAAGCTTTCTTT. This translates into CASSSTRSTEAFF.

V is TRBV19 and J is TRBJ1-5; TRBD1 might be the D (5 bases). The CDR3 is made up of 15 amino acids. The germline V gene has CDR1 LNHDA and CDR2 SQIVND (reference sequence). Trimming pared 3 bases from V and 13 bases from J, leaving 22 bases between. Written as DNA, the CDR3 is TGTGCCAGTAGTATTAGGGGTGGTGGGGGGAACGATCAGCATTTT. Translation: CASSIRGGGGNDQHF.

J is TRBJ1-2 and V is TRBV19, with D unclear. Germline V gives CDR1 LNHDA, CDR2 SQIVND (reference sequence). This CDR3 spans 11 amino acids. V was clipped by 3 bases and J by 4 bases, with 3 bases between them. The CDR3 DNA is TGTGCCAGTAGTATTCGCTATGGCTACACCTTC. Translating gives CASSIRYGYTF.

The chain joins TRBV19 to TRBJ1-2; D ambiguous. The CDR3 has 14 residues. V gave up 4 bases and J gave up 2 bases, with 11 bases separating them. Germline V gives CDR1 LNHDA, CDR2 SQIVND (reference sequence). The CDR3 loop is CASSNNPLNYGYTF. CDR3 nucleotide sequence: TGTGCCAGTAGTAACAACCCCTTGAACTATGGCTACACCTTC.

The chain recombines TRBV2 with TRBJ1-2, with unresolved D. V was pared by 3 bases and J by 3 bases, with 8 bases between. The CDR3 sequence is 13 residues long. Germline-derived CDR1 and CDR2 are SNHLY and FYNNEI. The CDR3 is CASSDRNYYGYTF. The DNA for the CDR3 is TGTGCCAGCAGTGACAGGAATTACTATGGCTACACCTTC. The whole variable domain, remainder taken from reference TRBV2 and TRBJ1-2, is EPEVTQTPSHQVTQMGQEVILRCVPISNHLYFYWYRQILGQKVEFLVSFYNNEISEKSEIFDDQFSVERPDGSNFTLKIRSTKLEDSAMYFCASSDRNYYGYTFGSGTRLTVV.

The V call is TRBV5-5, the J call TRBJ1-2, with 9 bases matching TRBD1. Germline lookup yields CDR1 SGHKS and CDR2 YYEKEE (reference sequence). V dropped 4 bases and J dropped 4; count of bases not matched to a gene: 8. The CDR3 consists of 15 residues. This CDR3 is CASSTPDRGGYGYTF. The DNA of the CDR3 is TGTGCCAGCAGCACTCCGGACAGGGGTGGCTATGGCTACACCTTC. Full variable domain (outside the CDR3, taken from reference TRBV5-5 and TRBJ1-2): DAGVTQSPTHLIKTRGQQVTLRCSPISGHKSVSWYQQVLGQGPQFIFQYYEKEERGRGNFPDRFSARQFPNYSSELNVNALLLGDSALYLCASSTPDRGGYGYTFGSGTRLTVV.

This clone occurred once. The V gene is TRBV4-3, the J gene TRBJ1-1; maybe TRBD1 (5 bases). The CDR3 is 17 amino acids. In germline, CDR1 is LGHNA, CDR2 YSLEER. Trimming took 4 bases from V and 5 from J, leaving 23 bases between them. In nucleotides, the CDR3 is TGCGCCAGCAGCCGATGGGGGGGTCTAGGAGGAACGACTGAAGCTTTCTTT. Translating it yields CASSRWGGLGGTTEAFF.

The V gene is TRBV3-1 (or the pseudogene TRBV3-2), the J gene TRBJ1-2; D is possibly TRBD1 (5 bases). CDR1 LGHDT and CDR2 YNNKEL come from the germline V gene (reference sequence). V was cut by 2 bases and J by 4 bases, with 11 bases left in between. The CDR3 runs 14 residues. In DNA form, the CDR3 reads TGTGCCAGCAGCCAAAGGGGATACGGCTATGGCTACACCTTC. The encoded protein is CASSQRGYGYGYTF.